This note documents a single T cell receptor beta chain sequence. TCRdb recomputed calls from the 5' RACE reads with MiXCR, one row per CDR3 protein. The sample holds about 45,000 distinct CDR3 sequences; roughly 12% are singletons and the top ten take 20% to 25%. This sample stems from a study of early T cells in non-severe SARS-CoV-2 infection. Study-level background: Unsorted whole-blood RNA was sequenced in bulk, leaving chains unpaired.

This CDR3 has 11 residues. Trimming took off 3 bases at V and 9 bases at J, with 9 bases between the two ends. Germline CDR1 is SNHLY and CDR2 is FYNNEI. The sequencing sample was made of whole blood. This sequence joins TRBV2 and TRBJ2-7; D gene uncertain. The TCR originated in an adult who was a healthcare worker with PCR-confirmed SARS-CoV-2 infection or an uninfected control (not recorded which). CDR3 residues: CASSESTVQYF. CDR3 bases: TGTGCCAGCAGTGAGAGTACGGTGCAGTACTTC.